This T cell receptor beta chain was captured by sequencing in a study of CD8 T cells in ankylosing spondylitis. Study-wide results and limits: The study looked at matched synovial fluid samples from ankylosing spondylitis patients. Disease-linked clones were reported to be significantly enriched there. One TCR beta motif, made up of about 8 highly homologous variants, appeared characteristic of ankylosing spondylitis blood.

The CDR3 is made up of 15 amino acids. Trimming pared 6 bases from V and 0 bases from J, leaving 13 bases between. Germline V gene lookup returns CDR1 SGHRS and CDR2 YFSETQ. This clonotype was recorded at least ten times. Its cognate antigen is unknown. Each TCR beta library was made by quantitative 5'-RACE that incorporated molecular barcodes. TCRdb used MiXCR to reprocess the 5' RACE reads, holding one entry per CDR3 protein. The sample lists about 240,000 distinct CDR3 sequences, over 8.5% occurring once. Input material: blood, either unsorted or a sorted T cell fraction (not recorded which). The chain is built from TRBV5-1 and TRBJ2-1; D remains ambiguous. The receptor comes from a male donor with ankylosing spondylitis or in good health (not recorded which). The CDR3 sequence: CASTPSPSSYNEQFF. CDR3 bases: TGCGCCAGCACCCCTTCCCCGAGCTCCTACAATGAGCAGTTCTTC.